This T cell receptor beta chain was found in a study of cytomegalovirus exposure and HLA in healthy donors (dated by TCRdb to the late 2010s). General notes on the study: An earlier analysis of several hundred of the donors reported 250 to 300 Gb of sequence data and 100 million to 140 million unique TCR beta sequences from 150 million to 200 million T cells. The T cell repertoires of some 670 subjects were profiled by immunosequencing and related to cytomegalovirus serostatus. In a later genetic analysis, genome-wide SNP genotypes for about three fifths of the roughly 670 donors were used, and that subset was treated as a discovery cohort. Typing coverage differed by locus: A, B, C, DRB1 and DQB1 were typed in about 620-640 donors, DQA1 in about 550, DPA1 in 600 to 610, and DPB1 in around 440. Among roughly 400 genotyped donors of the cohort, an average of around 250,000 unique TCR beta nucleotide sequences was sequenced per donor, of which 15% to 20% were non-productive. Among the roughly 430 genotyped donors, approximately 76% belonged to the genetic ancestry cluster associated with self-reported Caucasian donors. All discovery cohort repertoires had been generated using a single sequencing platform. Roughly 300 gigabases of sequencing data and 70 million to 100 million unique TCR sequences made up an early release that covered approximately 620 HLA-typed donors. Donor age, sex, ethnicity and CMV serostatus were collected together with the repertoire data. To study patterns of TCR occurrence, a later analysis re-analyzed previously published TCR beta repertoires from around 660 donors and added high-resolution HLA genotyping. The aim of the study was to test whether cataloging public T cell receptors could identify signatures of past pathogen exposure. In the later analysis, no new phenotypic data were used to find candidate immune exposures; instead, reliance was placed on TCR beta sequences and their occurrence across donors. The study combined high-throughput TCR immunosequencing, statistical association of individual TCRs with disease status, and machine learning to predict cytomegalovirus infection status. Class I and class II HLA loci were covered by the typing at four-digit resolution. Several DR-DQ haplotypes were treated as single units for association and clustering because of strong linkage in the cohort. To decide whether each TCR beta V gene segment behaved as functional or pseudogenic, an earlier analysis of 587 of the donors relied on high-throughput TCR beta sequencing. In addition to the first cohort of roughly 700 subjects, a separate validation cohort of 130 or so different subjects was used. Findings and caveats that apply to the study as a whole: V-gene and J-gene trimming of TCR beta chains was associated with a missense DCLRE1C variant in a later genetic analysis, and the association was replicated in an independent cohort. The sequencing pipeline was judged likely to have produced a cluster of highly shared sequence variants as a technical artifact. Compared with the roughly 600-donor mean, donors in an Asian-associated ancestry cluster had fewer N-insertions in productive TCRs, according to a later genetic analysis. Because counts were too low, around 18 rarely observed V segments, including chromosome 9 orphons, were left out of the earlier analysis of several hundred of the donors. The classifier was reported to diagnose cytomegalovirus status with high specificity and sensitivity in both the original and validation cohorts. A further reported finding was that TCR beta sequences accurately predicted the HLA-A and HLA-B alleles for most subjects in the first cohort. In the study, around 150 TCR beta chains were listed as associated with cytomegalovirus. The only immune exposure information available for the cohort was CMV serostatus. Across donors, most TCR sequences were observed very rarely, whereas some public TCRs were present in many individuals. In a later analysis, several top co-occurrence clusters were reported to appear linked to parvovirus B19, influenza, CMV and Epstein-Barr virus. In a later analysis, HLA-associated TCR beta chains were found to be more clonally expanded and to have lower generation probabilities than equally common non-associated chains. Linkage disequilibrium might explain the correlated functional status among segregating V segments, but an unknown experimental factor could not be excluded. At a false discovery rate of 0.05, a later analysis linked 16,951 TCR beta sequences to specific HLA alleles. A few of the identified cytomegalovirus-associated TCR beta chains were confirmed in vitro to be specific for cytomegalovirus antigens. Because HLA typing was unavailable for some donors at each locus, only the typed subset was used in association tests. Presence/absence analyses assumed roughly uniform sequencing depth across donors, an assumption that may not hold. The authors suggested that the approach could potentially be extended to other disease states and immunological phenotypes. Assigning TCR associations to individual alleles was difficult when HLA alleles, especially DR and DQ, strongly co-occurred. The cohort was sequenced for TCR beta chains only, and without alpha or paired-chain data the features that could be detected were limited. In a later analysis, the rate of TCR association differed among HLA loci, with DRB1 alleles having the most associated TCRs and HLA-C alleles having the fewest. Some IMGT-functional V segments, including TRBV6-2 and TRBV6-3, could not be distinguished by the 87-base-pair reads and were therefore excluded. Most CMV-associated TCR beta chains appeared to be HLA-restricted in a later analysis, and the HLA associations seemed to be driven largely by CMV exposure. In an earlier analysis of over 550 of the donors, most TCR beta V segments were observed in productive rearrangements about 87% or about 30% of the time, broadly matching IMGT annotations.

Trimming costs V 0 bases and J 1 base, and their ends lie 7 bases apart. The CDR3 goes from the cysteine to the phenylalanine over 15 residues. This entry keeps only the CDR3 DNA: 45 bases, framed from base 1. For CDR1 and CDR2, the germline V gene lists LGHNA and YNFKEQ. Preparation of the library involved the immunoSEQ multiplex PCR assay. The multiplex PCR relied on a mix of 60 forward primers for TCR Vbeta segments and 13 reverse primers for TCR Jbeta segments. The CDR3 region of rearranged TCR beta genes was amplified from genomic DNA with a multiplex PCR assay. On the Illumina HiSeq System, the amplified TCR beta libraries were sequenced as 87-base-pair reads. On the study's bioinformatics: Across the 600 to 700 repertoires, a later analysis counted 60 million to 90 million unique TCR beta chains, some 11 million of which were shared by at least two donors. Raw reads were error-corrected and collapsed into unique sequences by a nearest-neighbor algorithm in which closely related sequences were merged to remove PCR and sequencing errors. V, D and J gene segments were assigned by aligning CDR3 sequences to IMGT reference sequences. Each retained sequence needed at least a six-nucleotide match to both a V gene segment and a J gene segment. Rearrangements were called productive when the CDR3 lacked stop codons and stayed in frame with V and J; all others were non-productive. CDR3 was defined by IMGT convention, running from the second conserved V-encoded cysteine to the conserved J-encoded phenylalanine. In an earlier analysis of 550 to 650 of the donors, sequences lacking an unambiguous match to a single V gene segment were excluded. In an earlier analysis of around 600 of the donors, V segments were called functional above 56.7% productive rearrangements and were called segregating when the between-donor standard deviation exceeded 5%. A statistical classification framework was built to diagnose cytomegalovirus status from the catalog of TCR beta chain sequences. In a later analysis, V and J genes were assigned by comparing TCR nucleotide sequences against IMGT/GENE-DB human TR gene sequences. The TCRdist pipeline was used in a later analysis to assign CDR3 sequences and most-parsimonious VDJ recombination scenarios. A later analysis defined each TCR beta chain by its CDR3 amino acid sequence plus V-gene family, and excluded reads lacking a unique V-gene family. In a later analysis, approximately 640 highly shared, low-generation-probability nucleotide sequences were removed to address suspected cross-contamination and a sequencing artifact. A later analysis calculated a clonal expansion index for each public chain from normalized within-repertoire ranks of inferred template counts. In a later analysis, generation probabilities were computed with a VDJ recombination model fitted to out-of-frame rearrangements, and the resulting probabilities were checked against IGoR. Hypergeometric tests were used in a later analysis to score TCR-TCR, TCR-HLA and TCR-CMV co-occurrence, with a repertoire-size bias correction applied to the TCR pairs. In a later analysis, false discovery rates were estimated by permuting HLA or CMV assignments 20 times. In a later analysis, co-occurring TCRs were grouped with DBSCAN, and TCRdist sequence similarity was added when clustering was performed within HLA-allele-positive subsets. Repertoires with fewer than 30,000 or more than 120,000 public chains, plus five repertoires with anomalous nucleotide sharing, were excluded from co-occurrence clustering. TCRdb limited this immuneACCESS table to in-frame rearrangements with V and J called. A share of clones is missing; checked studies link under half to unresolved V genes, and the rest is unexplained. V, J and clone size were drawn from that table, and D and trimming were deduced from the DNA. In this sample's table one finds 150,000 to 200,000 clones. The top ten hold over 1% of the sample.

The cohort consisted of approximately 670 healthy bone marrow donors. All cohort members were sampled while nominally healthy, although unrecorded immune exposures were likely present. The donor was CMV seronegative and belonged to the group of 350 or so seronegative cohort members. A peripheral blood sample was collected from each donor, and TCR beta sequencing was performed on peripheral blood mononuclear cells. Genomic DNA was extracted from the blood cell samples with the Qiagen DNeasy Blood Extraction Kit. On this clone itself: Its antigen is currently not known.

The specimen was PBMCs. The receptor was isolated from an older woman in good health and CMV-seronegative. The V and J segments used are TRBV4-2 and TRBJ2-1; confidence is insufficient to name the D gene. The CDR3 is CASSQDRVSYNEQFF. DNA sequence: TGTGCCAGCAGCCAAGATCGGGTTTCCTACAATGAGCAGTTCTTC.